These 3 T cell receptor beta chains were sequenced from one sample in a study of T cells expressing NK-cell markers. TCRdb reprocessed the 5' RACE reads, with one entry per CDR3 protein and no DNA. There are about 460,000 distinct CDR3 sequences in the sample, with more than 1.4% held by the top ten. Sequencing was carried out using blood T cells: a sorted CD56 or NKG2C T cell subset, CD4+ or CD8+ T cells, or bulk PBMC T cells (not recorded which). Source of these receptors: a woman aged 45 to 65 in good health.

The chain employs TRBV11-2 and TRBJ2-5; TCRdb's assignment of TRBD1 cannot be checked, as there is no DNA. This CDR3 has 17 amino acids. CDR1 and CDR2 (germline): SGHAT, FQNNGV. The CDR3 protein is CASSLVPPGARGETQYF.

The rearrangement joins TRBV7-9 to TRBJ2-7; the D call of TRBD2 rests on TCRdb alone, since no DNA is present to check it. The CDR3 sequence is 14 residues long. Per germline, CDR1 SEHNR and CDR2 FQNEAQ (reference sequence). The CDR3 loop reads CASRSGRSSYEQYF. The variable domain in full, with the rest retrieved from reference TRBV7-9 and TRBJ2-7, is DTGVSQNPRHKITKRGQNVTFRCDPISEHNRLYWYRQTLGQGPEFLTYFQNEAQLEKSRLLSDRFSAERPKGSFSTLEIQRTEQGDSAMYLCASRSGRSSYEQYFGPGTRLTVT.

This chain links TRBV21-1 with TRBJ2-3. TRBV21-1 is termed a pseudogene. The CDR3 length is 13 residues. The chain's CDR3 is CASSKACLQEQYF.